A selection of T cell receptor beta chains follows, all from one sample in a study of blood T cells in healthy people across ages. TCRdb redid the calling of the 5' RACE reads with MiXCR, one entry per CDR3 protein. This sample yields over a million distinct CDR3 sequences, of which approximately 40% are seen a single time; roughly 7.9% belongs to the top ten. The sequenced sample was blood. These receptors originate from a woman under 30 in good health. The CDR3 runs from the conserved cysteine through the conserved F or W. Fields, in order: V gene, D gene, J gene, clone size, CDR3 DNA, CDR3 protein. D genes are given only for firm matches. Clone sizes are given selectively: once, few, many, or a class where the clone is expanded.

>TRBV20-1|.|TRBJ2-3|many
TGCAGTGCTAGAGCACCCGGGGGCCGCACAGATACGCAGTATTTT
CSARAPGGRTDTQYF
>TRBV5-1|TRBD1|TRBJ2-7|.
TGCGCCAGCAGCTTTACAGGGGCGACGAGCTCCTACGAGCAGTACTTC
CASSFTGATSSYEQYF
>TRBV6-5|TRBD2|TRBJ2-7|.
TGTGCCGCGACTAGCGGAACCTACGAGCAGTACTTC
CAATSGTYEQYF
>TRBV7-7|.|TRBJ2-5|few
TGTGCTAGCAGCTTAGCGGCTAGTAACGGGGAGACCCAGTACTTC
CASSLAASNGETQYF
>TRBV5-1|.|TRBJ1-1|.
TGCGCCAGCAGCTTTTTAGAAAGGACTGAAGCTTTCTTT
CASSFLERTEAFF
>TRBV20-1|.|TRBJ2-4|.
TGCAGTGCTAGAGAGAGGTGGGATGAGCAGTACTTC
CSARERWDEQYF
>TRBV12-3/TRBV12-4|.|TRBJ2-5|.
TGTGCCAGCAGTTCACGGCAGGGGCAGTACTTC
CASSSRQGQYF
>TRBV5-1|TRBD1|TRBJ1-2|.
TGCGCCAGCAGCCCACAGGGGAGATACTATGGCTACACCTTC
CASSPQGRYYGYTF
>TRBV20-1|.|TRBJ1-1|.
TGCAGTGCTAGCAACCGCGGCGGATCCACCACTGAAGCTTTCTTT
CSASNRGGSTTEAFF
>TRBV24-1|.|TRBJ2-4|.
TGTGTCACCAGTGATCCGGTAGGGAGTTACATTCAGTACTTC
CVTSDPVGSYIQYF
>TRBV11-2|TRBD2|TRBJ2-1|.
TGTGCCAGCAGCTCCGTTAGCGGGGCCTCATCCTACAATGAGCAGTTCTTC
CASSSVSGASSYNEQFF
>TRBV5-1|TRBD1|TRBJ2-7|.
TGCGCCAGCATGGAAGATTGGACAGGGGTTATGGGCCTACTTGACGAGCAGTACTTC
CASMEDWTGVMGLLDEQYF
>TRBV5-1|.|TRBJ2-3|.
TGCGCCAGCAGCCCGTTCAGGGGGGGCACAGATACGCAGTATTTT
CASSPFRGGTDTQYF
>TRBV3-1|.|TRBJ2-1|few
TGTGCCAGCAGCCAAGAGCCGGGGCTATACGAGCAGTTCTTC
CASSQEPGLYEQFF
>TRBV27|.|TRBJ1-6|.
TGTGCCAGCAGTTTTAGGACGAATAATTCACCCCTCCACTTT
CASSFRTNNSPLHF
>TRBV5-1|.|TRBJ1-5|few
TGCGCCAGCAGCTTGGCGTCCGGGACGGATCAGCCCCAGCATTTT
CASSLASGTDQPQHF
>TRBV5-1|.|TRBJ2-1|few
TGCGCCAGCAGCTTCGGCGGGCAATACAATGAGCAGTTCTTC
CASSFGGQYNEQFF
>TRBV20-1|TRBD2|TRBJ2-3|many
TGCAGTGCCCCGCCGGGACTATTCACAGATACGCAGTATTTT
CSAPPGLFTDTQYF
>TRBV2|TRBD1|TRBJ2-7|few
TGTGCCAGCTACGGGACAGGCTCTTTCTACGAGCAGTACTTC
CASYGTGSFYEQYF
>TRBV19|.|TRBJ2-5|.
TGTGCCAGTAGTATGGGCAGCTACAATGAGCAGTACTTC
CASSMGSYNEQYF
>TRBV12-3/TRBV12-4|TRBD2|TRBJ2-1|few
TGTGCCAGCAGCTTCAGCGGGAGGGCCTTGAATGAGCAGTTCTTC
CASSFSGRALNEQFF
>TRBV14|.|TRBJ2-2|few
TGTGCCAGCAGCCAAGGGGGATGGTCCGGGGAGCTGTTTTTT
CASSQGGWSGELFF